Here is one TCR beta chain with its context. This record comes from a study of CD8+ T cells in alopecia areata. Extracted from the samples, RNA was reverse transcribed into cDNA to serve as the sequencing template. Clones were sequenced by immunoSEQ multiplex PCR, and TCRdb holds only the in-frame ones, with some missing. The data contain some 190,000 clones, around 56% of them singletons. Trimming cost V 6 bases and J 5 bases, with 13 bases left between them. The CDR3 spans 13 residues. In germline, CDR1 is SNHLY, CDR2 FYNNEI. Treatment here: oral pan-JAK inhibitor, 5-10 mg twice daily. Starting from PBMCs, sorting isolated CD4+ and CD8+ T cells.

The TCR sequence derives from a human donor with alopecia areata. The sequencing used CD4+ T cells sorted from blood, collected at week 4, from a patient treated with tofacitinib. The chain employs TRBV2 and TRBJ1-2, with D possibly TRBD1 on 5 matching bases. DNA of the CDR3: TGTGCCAGCAGCATCATAGCAGGGTATGGCTACACCTTC. Translated, it gives CASSIIAGYGYTF.